This T cell receptor beta chain was found in a study of beta chain features in type 1 diabetes. CDR1 is SEHNR and CDR2 is FQNEAQ in the germline V gene (reference sequence). This CDR3 contains 13 residues. Trimming removed 5 bases from V and 2 bases from J, with 10 bases in between. What was sequenced were expressed TCRB transcripts, since all of the isolated RNA had been reverse transcribed. Clones were sequenced by immunoSEQ multiplex PCR, and TCRdb holds only the in-frame ones, with some missing. The data contain about 150,000 clones, about a tenth of them singletons. Material: central memory CD4+ T cells from blood. This chain joins TRBV7-9 and TRBJ2-7; perhaps TRBD1 as D (6 bases). This sequence originates from a man younger than 30 in good health. The DNA of the CDR3 is TGTGCCAGCAGCGAGGACAGTACCTACGAGCAGTACTTC. Translation: CASSEDSTYEQYF.